This T cell receptor beta chain was documented in a study of blood T cells in healthy people across ages (dated by TCRdb to 2015 to 2017). About the full investigation: In model experiments, template switching captured about one uniquely barcoded TCR beta cDNA molecule for every two T cells. Using deep sequencing normalized with unique cDNA molecular identifiers, the study measured how TCR beta repertoire diversity changes with age. The donors were split into four age groups: young (average around 15 years), middle-aged (roughly 42), aged (roughly 68) and long-lived (approximately 80). Donors of different ages were randomly distributed across sequencing lanes to avoid experimental bias. Two additional independent replicas of 1 million unique cDNA reads from the same blood draw were analyzed for two donors (one aged 18 to 30 and one aged 80 or older).

Here is what the overall study found, with its caveats: Estimates of total diversity from one million sequenced T cells were regarded as lower bounds and underestimates. Donor CMV infection status was unknown, potentially confounding age-related changes in expanded clonotypes. Observed TCR beta diversity per million T cells fell roughly linearly with age, and a significant reduction was already apparent by age roughly 40. Compared with the aged group, the long-lived group had more naive CD4+ T cells, fewer expanded clones and increased TCR diversity, a pattern suggesting age selection. Since profiling was done on bulk unsorted PBMCs, naive and antigen-experienced compartments could not be conclusively compared. Observed TCR beta diversity correlated strongly with the percentage of naive T cells measured by flow cytometry.

Trimming leaves V shorter by 9 bases and J shorter by 4 bases, with the junction holding 17 bases beyond the gene matches. CDR1 is given as MDHEN and CDR2 as SYDVKM, both from the germline V gene. The CDR3 covers 18 residues, taking in both the cysteine and the phenylalanine. Only CDR3 DNA is held: 54 bases, read in frame from base 1. Regarding this clonotype: The antigen it recognizes is unknown. Within one base of it there is no much larger clone, and no base qualities were kept.

Systemically healthy Caucasian individuals from Russia, about 38 in total and aged about 6 to 100 years, were included as donors. Each donor gave about 9.8 milliliters of peripheral blood, drawn into EDTA-treated Vacutainer tubes. PBMCs were isolated by Ficoll-Paque density-gradient centrifugation, with at least 6 million obtained per sample. Trizol reagent was used to extract total RNA from PBMCs, with at least 6 micrograms per sample. Naive CD45RAhigh/CD27high T cell percentages were measured by flow cytometry on a PBMC aliquot from every donor. Libraries were built with 5' RACE. The sequencer listed for this sample is Illumina HiSeq 2500. A second PCR of roughly 7 to 11 cycles was run with a J-beta primer mix and a sample-barcoded 5' primer. A unique molecular identifier was introduced onto each TCR beta cDNA molecule by a template-switch 5' adaptor carrying 12 random nucleotides. At least 2.5 million CDR3-containing paired-end reads were obtained from each sample. All of the RNA was converted into first-strand cDNA using the Mint cDNA synthesis kit, with a TRBC-specific oligonucleotide serving as the primer. Following uracil-DNA glycosylase treatment, all cDNA underwent a first 18-cycle PCR with the universal primers M1SS and BC2_uni_R. Turning to the authors' computational methods: Normalization of each sample was performed by random selection of 1 million high-quality reads, each carrying a distinct molecular identifier. Instead of being binned into consensus sequences, reads that shared molecular identifiers were thrown out. MiTCR, with a Q25 quality threshold and the strictest error-elimination algorithm, was used for CDR3 identification, clonotype clustering and error correction. A nonparametric unseen species model with Euler transformation was used to estimate a lower bound on total TCR beta diversity. TCRdb reran the public reads through fastp at Q25 and MiXCR, keeping productive beta chains. Every distinct CDR3 protein forms one entry, paired with its most common genes and DNA. V and J calls and clone size were set by TCRdb, not the authors. For this sample there are 870,000 or so distinct CDR3 sequences; under 35% appear just once. In total, the top ten clones hold 17% of the sample.

The chain is encoded by TRBV28 joined to TRBJ1-6, with 8 bases matching TRBD1. The clonotype originates from an elderly woman in good health. Sequenced: blood. CDR3 region: CASGQGYSPLIYNSPLHF. The DNA sequence follows: TGTGCCAGTGGACAGGGATATTCACCCTTGATATATAATTCACCCCTCCACTTT.